The TCR beta chain under discussion was sequenced for a study of cytomegalovirus exposure and HLA in healthy donors. This clone was detected a few times. Amplification used 60 Vbeta primers and 13 Jbeta primers. Here immunoSEQ multiplex PCR was the method, and the copy in TCRdb shows in-frame clones only, minus some. The sample includes more than 150,000 clones, 76% seen only once; the top ten take 1.5% to 2%. J was trimmed by 3 bases and V by 10 bases; bases with no gene match: 14. The CDR3 is 17 residues long. CDR1 and CDR2 from the germline V gene are MDHEN and SYDVKM. Material: PBMCs. The receptor comes from a man younger than 30 in good health and CMV-seronegative. V and J are TRBV28 and TRBJ1-6; TRBD1 aligns across 8 bases. This CDR3 is CAKPHPGDRIYNSPLHF. CDR3 DNA sequence: TGTGCCAAACCCCACCCCGGGGACAGGATCTATAATTCACCCCTCCACTTT.